This T cell receptor (beta chain) originates from a study of shared clonotypes between healthy human individuals. Positive CCR7 selection of CD45RO-negative cells yielded the naive CD8 cells, and terminally differentiated effector memory CD45RA+ cells were excluded. Regarding the study as a whole: Clonotypes that were shared across a handful of donors made up around 5% of naive CD4 clonotypes. Estimated richness values were generally larger in naive subsets than in memory subsets. Rarefaction analysis demonstrated incomplete sorted-subset sequencing notwithstanding large depth.

Produced via immunoSEQ multiplex PCR; TCRdb's table is partial and in-frame only. Here the sample spans some 600,000 clones, 96% being singletons. This CDR3 spans 13 amino acids. Trimming left V 0 bases short and J 6 bases short, with 9 bases between. Germline lookup yields CDR1 SGDLS and CDR2 YYNGEE. Comments on this clone: Antigen unknown.

The chain uses TRBV9 and TRBJ1-1; D is unresolved. The sequencing sample was made of naive CD8+ T cells sorted from blood. The sequence derives from a woman in her twenties or thirties in good health. CDR3 in amino acids: CASSVGWEAEAFF. The CDR3, as DNA: TGTGCCAGCAGCGTAGGATGGGAAGCTGAAGCTTTCTTT.